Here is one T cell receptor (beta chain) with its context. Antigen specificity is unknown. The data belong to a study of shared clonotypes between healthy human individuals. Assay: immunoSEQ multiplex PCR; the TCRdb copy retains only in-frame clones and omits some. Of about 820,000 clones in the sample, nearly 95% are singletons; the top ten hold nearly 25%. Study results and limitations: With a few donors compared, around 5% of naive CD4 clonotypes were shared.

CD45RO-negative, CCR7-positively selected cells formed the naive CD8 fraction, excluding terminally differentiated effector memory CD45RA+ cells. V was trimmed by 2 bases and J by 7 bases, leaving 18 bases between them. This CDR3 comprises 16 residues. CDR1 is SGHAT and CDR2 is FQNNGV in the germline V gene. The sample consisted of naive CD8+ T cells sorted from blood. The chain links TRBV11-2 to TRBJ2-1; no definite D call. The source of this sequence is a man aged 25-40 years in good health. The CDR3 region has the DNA TGTGCCAGCAGCTTAAGACCCGGCCCTCAAGGTAATGAGCAGTTCTTC. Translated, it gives CASSLRPGPQGNEQFF.